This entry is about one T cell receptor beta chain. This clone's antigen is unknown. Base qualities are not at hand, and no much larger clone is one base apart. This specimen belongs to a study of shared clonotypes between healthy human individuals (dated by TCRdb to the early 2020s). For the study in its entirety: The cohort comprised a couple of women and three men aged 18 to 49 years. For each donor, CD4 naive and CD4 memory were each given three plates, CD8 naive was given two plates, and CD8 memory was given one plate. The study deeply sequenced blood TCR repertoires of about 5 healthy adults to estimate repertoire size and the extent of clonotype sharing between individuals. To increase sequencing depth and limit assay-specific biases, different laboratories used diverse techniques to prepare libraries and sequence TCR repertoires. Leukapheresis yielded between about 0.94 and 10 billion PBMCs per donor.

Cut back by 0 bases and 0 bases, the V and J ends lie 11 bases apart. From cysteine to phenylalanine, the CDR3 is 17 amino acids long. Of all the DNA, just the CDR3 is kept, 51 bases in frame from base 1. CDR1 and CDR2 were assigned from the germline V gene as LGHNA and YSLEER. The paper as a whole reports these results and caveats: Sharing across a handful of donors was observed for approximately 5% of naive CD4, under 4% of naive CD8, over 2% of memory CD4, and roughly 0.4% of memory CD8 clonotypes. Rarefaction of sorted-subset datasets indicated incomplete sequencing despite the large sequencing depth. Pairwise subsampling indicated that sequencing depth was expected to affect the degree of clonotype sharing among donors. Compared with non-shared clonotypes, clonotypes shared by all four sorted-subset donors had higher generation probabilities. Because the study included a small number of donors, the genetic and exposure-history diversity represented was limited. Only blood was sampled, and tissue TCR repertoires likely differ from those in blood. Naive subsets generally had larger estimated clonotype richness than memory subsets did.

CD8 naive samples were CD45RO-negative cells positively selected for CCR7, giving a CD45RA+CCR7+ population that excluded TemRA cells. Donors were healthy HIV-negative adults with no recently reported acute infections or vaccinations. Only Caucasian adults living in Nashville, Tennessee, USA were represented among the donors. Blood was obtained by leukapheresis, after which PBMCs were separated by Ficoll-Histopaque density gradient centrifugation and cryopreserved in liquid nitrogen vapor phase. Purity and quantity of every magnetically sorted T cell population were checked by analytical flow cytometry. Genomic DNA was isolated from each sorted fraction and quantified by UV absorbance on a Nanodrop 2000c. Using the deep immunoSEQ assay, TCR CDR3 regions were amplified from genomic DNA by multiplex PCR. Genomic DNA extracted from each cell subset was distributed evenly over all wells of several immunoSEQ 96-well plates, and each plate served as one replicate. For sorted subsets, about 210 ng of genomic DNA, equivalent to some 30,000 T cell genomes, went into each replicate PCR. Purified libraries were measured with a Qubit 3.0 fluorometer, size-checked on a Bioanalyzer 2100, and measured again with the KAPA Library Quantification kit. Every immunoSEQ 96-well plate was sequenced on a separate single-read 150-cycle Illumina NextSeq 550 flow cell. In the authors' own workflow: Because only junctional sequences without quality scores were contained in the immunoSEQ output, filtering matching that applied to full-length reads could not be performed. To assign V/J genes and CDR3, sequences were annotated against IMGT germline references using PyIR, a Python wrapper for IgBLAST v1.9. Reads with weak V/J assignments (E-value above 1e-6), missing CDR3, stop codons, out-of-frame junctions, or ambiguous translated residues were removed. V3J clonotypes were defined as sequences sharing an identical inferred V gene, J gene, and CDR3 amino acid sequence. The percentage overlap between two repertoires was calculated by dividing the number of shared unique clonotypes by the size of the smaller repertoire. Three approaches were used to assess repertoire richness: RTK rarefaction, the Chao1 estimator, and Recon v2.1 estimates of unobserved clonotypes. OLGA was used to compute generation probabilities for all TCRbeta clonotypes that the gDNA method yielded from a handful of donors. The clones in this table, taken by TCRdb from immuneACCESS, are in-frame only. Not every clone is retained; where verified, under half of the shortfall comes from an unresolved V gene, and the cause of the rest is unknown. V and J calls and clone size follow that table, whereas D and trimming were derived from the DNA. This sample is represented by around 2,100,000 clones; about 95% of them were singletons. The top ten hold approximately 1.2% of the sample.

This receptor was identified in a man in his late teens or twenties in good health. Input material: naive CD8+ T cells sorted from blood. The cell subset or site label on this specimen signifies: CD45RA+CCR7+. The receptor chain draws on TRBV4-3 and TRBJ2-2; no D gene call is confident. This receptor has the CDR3 CASSQDGMGSNTGELFF. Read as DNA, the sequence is TGCGCCAGCAGCCAAGATGGAATGGGCTCGAACACCGGGGAGCTGTTTTTT.